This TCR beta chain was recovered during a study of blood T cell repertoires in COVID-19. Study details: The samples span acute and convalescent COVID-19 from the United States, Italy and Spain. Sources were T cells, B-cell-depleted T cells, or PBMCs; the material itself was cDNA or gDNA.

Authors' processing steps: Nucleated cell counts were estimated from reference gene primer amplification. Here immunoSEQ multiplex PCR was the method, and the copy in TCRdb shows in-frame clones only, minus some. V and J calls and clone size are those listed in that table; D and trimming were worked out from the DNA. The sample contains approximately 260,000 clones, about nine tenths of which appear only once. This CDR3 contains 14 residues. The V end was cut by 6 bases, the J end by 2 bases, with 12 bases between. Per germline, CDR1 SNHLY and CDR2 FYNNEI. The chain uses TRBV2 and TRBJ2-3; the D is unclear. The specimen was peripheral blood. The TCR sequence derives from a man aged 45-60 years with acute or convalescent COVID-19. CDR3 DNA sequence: TGTGCCAGCAGCGCGATAGTGGTCACAGATACGCAGTATTTT. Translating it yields CASSAIVVTDTQYF.